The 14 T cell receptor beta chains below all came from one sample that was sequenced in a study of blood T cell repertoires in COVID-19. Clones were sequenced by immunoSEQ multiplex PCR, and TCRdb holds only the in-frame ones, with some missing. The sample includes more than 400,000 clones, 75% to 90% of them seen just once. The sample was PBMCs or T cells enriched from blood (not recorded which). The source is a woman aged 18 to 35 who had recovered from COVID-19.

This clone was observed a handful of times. CDR3: CAWSVGEREKLFF. CDR3 nucleotide sequence: TGTGCCTGGAGTGTAGGCGAGCGTGAAAAACTGTTTTTT. The V call is TRBV30, the J call TRBJ1-4; D gene unclear. This CDR3 has 13 amino acids. CDR1 is GTSNPN and CDR2 is SVGIG in the germline V gene (reference sequence). The germline V and J ends were trimmed by 0 bases and 7 bases, with 9 bases remaining between them.

The CDR3 reads CASSKAPVYRPGTGDTQYF. CDR3 bases: TGTGCCAGCAGCAAAGCGCCTGTCTACCGTCCGGGGACTGGAGATACGCAGTATTTT. The rearrangement links TRBV21-1 to TRBJ2-3; TRBD2 is the table's D call, not checked against the DNA. TRBV21-1 is described as a pseudogene. The CDR3 is 19 amino acids.

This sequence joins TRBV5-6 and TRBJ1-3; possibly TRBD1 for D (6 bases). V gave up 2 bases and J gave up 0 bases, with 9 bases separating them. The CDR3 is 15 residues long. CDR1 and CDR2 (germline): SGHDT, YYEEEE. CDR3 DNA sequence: TGTGCCAGCAGCTTTACAGGGTCCTCTGGAAACACCATATATTTT. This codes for CASSFTGSSGNTIYF.

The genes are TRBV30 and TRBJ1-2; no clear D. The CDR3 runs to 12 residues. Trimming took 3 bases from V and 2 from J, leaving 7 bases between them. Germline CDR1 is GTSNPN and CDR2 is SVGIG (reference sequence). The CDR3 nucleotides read TGTGCCTGGAGAAGAGAGAACTATGGCTACACCTTC. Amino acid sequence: CAWRRENYGYTF. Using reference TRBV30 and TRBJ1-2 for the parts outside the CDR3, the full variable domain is SQTIHQWPATLVQPVGSPLSLECTVEGTSNPNLYWYRQAAGRGLQLLFYSVGIGQISSEVPQNLSASRPQDRQFILSSKKLLLSDSGFYLCAWRRENYGYTFGSGTRLTVV.

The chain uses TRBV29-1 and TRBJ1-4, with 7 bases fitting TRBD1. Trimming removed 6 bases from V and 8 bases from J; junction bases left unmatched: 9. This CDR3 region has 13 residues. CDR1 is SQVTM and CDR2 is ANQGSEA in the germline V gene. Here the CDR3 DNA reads TGCAGCGTGGTAGGCTCAGGGGGGGAAAAACTGTTTTTT. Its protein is CSVVGSGGEKLFF.

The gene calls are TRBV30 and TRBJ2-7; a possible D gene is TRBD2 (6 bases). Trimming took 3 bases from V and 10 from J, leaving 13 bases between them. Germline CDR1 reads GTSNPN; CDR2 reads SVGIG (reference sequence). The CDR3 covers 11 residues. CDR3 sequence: CAWSRDGGQYF. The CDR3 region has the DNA TGTGCCTGGAGCCGCGACGGGGGTCAGTACTTC.

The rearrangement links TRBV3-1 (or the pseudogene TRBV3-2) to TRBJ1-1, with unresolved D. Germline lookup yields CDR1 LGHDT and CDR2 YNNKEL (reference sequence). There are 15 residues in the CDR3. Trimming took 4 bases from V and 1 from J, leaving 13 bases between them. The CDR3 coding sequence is TGTGCCAGCAGCCCCAGGTGGGGAGAGAACACTGAAGCTTTCTTT. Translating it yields CASSPRWGENTEAFF.

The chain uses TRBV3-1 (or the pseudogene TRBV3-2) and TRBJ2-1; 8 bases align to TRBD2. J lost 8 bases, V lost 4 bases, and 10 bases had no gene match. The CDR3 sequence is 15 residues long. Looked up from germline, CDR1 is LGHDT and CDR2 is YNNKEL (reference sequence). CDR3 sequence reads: CASSRRGGQVDEQFF. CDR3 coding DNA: TGTGCCAGCAGCCGACGGGGGGGCCAGGTCGATGAGCAGTTCTTC.

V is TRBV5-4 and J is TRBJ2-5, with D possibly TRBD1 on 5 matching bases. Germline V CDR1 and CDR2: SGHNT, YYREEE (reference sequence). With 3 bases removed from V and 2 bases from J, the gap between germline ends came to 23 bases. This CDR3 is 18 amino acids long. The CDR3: CASSYKTRKRQFQETQYF. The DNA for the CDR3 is TGTGCCAGCAGCTACAAAACCCGGAAGAGACAGTTTCAAGAGACCCAGTACTTC.

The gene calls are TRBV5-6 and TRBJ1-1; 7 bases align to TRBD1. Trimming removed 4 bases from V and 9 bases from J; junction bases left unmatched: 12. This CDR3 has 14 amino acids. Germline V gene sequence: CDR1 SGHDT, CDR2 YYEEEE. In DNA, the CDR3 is TGTGCCAGCAGCGTAAAGACAGGGAATTTGCAAGCTTTCTTT. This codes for CASSVKTGNLQAFF.

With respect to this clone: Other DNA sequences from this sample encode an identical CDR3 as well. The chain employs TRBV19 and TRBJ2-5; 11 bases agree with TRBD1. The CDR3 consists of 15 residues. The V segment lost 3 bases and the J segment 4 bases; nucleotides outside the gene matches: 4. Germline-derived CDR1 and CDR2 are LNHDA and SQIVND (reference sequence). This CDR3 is CASSIGGTGGETQYF. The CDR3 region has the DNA TGTGCCAGTAGTATCGGGGGGACAGGGGGAGAGACCCAGTACTTC.

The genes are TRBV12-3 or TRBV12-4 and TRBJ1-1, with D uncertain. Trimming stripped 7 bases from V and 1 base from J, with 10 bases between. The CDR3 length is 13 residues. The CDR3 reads CASTIGENTEAFF. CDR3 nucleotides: TGTGCCAGCACTATCGGAGAGAACACTGAAGCTTTCTTT.

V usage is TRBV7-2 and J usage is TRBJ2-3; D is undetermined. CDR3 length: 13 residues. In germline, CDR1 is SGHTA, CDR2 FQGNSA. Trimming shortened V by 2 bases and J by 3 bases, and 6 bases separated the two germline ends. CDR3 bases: TGTGCCAGCAGCTTAAGCCGTACAGATACGCAGTATTTT. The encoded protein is CASSLSRTDTQYF. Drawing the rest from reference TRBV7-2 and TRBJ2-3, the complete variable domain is GAGVSQSPSNKVTEKGKDVELRCDPISGHTALYWYRQSLGQGLEFLIYFQGNSAPDKSGLPSDRFSAERTGGSVSTLTIQRTQQEDSAVYLCASSLSRTDTQYFGPGTRLTVL.

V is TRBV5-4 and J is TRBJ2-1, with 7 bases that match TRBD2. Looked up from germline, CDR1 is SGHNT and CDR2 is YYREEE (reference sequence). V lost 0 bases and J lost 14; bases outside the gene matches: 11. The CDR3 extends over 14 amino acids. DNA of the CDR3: TGTGCCAGCAGCTTGGAACTAGCGCCCTCCCGGAAGTTCTTC. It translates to CASSLELAPSRKFF.